This T cell receptor (beta chain) originates from a study of vaccination and CD4 T cells after COVID-19. Overall study context: For each participant, vaccination comprised two doses of either the BNT162b2 or the mRNA-1273 vaccine.

Treatment of the sample: approximately 10-day PBMC culture with coronavirus spike peptide pools or control peptides (ViraFEST assay). Oncomine TCR Beta short-read sequencing was applied to DNA from cultured CD4+ T cells. In TCRdb, the PCR reads were re-called with MiXCR into one record per CDR3 protein. The table includes more than 15,000 distinct CDR3 sequences, 45% to 65% detected once. A word on this clonotype: Its antigen is still unknown.

Germline CDR1 is LNHDA and CDR2 is SQIVND (reference sequence). CDR3 length equals 16 residues. The V and J ends lost 3 bases and 0 bases, in that order; junction bases with no gene match: 6. The starting material was CD4+ T cells from blood, cultured in vitro, obtained before SARS-CoV-2 vaccination. The source is a human donor who had recovered from COVID-19. The V call is TRBV19, the J call TRBJ1-2, with 8 bases matching TRBD1. The CDR3 is CASSIGTGRANYGYTF. The CDR3 DNA reads as TGTGCCAGTAGTATCGGGACAGGAAGAGCTAACTATGGCTACACCTTC.